This T cell receptor beta chain was recovered during a study of cytomegalovirus exposure and HLA in healthy donors. With respect to this clone: What it recognizes is unknown.

Study-level results: In a later analysis, a genetic analysis reported fewer productive-TCR N-insertions in an Asian-associated ancestry cluster than the cohort average.

Use of 60 Vbeta and 13 Jbeta primers characterized the PCR. Clones were read by immunoSEQ multiplex PCR, and TCRdb kept only the in-frame ones, dropping some. The profile shows some 100,000 clones, 80% to 90% of them singletons. The junction had 4 bases not matched to a gene; V was cut back by 3 bases and J by 4 bases. Germline V gives CDR1 SNHLY, CDR2 FYNNEI. The CDR3 runs 15 residues. The J gene is TRBJ2-5, the V gene TRBV2; 11 nucleotides agree with TRBD1. The TCR comes from a woman between 18 and 29 years old in good health and CMV-seronegative. Input material: PBMCs. CDR3 region: CASSEGTGGGETQYF. DNA for the CDR3: TGTGCCAGCAGTGAGGGGACAGGGGGTGGAGAGACCCAGTACTTC.